Below, one TCR beta chain is given with its context. The sample comes from a study of identifying expanded T cells in peripheral blood. Produced via immunoSEQ multiplex PCR; TCRdb's table is partial and in-frame only. The repertoire has roughly 120,000 clones, about 87% of them found once; the top ten carry around 8.3%. No infections or other immune events were documented during collection. Per germline, CDR1 SGHTA and CDR2 FQGTGA. The junction had 10 bases not matched to a gene; V was cut back by 5 bases and J by 2 bases. The CDR3 totals 16 residues. The V call is TRBV7-3, the J call TRBJ2-3; 7 nucleotides agree with TRBD1. This TCR was recovered from a person between 18 and 75 years old in good health. The sequenced sample consisted of blood. The CDR3 protein is CASSLRGPHNTDTQYF. For the CDR3, the DNA is TGTGCCAGCAGCCTAAGGGGGCCGCATAACACAGATACGCAGTATTTT.